Detailed here is one TCR beta chain. Its antigen is currently unknown. The sample comes from a study of Ad26.COV2.S vaccination and SARS-CoV-2 variants. Study-wide context: Administration of Ad26.COV2.S was intramuscular, either once or twice 56 days apart. The study's findings and limits: Among vaccine recipients, spike-specific TCR breadth exceeded that of placebo recipients. Quantification of TCR breadth and depth may have yielded underestimates of total T cell responses. Reportedly, after vaccination the spike-specific CD8+ and CD4+ T cell responses displayed substantial breadth.

TCRdb's copy holds only in-frame clones and misses some; the assay was immunoSEQ multiplex PCR. This sample yields around 250,000 clones, of which more than 70% are seen a single time; under 4% belongs to the top ten. V was pared by 3 bases and J by 0 bases, with 11 bases between. Germline loops: CDR1 MGHDK, CDR2 SYGVNS. This CDR3 has 15 amino acids. Treatment here: around 19 received Ad26.COV2.S at low or high dose, single or two shots; 5 received placebo; per-sample allocation not given. Day 63 after the first injection of vaccine or placebo was the sampling time. The TCR sequence derives from a person between 18 and 60 years old who received the Ad26.COV2.S COVID-19 vaccine or a placebo. The specimen comprised peripheral blood, sampled in a trial of Ad26.COV2.S vaccine versus placebo. This chain connects TRBV25-1 to TRBJ1-1; D uncertain. The CDR3 DNA is TGTGCCAGCAGTGAGACTGGATACCTGAACACTGAAGCTTTCTTT. Amino acids: CASSETGYLNTEAFF.